This entry features one T cell receptor (beta chain) sequence. There are 15 residues in the CDR3. Germline CDR1 reads SEHNR; CDR2 reads FQNEAQ (reference sequence). V gave up 5 bases and J gave up 0 bases, with 11 bases separating them. Using immunoSEQ multiplex PCR, the repertoire was profiled, and TCRdb retains in-frame clones only, with some absent. Among tens of thousands of clones, roughly 85% were seen once, and the ten largest hold around 27%. This sample is drawn from a study of blood T cell repertoires in COVID-19. Study context: Italy, Spain and the United States were the sources of the convalescent and acute COVID-19 samples.

The gene calls are TRBV7-9 and TRBJ1-3; no firm D call. Sequenced input: peripheral blood. The receptor's source is a man between 60 and 75 years old with active or convalescent COVID-19. The chain's CDR3 is CASSPTSPSGNTIYF. DNA for the CDR3: TGTGCCAGCAGCCCCACAAGTCCCTCTGGAAACACCATATATTTT.